This T cell receptor beta chain came from a study of T-cell reconstitution after alpha-beta-depleted transplantation in children. During its preparation, the TCRbeta library received unique molecular identifiers. TCRdb reprocessed the PCR reads via MiXCR and lists one record per CDR3 protein. The sample contains around 500,000 distinct CDR3 sequences, around 13% of which appear only once. Germline CDR1 is MNHNS and CDR2 is SASEGT. V lost 6 bases and J 4 bases, leaving 16 bases between the germline ends. The CDR3 is 14 residues long. This clonotype has at least ten counts. The specimen was PBMCs from the stem cell graft donor, collected from the stem cell graft. The rearrangement uses TRBV6-1 and TRBJ2-7, with D maybe TRBD2 (5 bases). The clonotype originates from a human donor who donated a stem cell graft to a child with combined immunodeficiency. CDR3 sequence reads: CASSRLEGGYEQYF. CDR3 sequence (DNA): TGTGCCAGCAGCCGGCTAGAGGGTGGGTACGAGCAGTACTTC.